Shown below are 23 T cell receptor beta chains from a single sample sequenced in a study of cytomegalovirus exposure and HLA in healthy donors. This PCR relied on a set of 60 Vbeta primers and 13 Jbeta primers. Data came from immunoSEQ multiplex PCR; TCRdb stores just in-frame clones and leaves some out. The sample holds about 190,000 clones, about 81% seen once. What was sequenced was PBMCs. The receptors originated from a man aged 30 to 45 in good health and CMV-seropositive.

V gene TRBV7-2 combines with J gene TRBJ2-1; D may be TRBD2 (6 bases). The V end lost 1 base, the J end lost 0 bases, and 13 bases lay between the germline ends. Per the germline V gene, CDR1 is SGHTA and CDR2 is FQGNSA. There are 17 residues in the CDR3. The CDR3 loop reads CASSLVVGGYSYNEQFF. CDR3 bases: TGTGCCAGCAGCTTAGTGGTGGGAGGCTACTCCTACAATGAGCAGTTCTTC.

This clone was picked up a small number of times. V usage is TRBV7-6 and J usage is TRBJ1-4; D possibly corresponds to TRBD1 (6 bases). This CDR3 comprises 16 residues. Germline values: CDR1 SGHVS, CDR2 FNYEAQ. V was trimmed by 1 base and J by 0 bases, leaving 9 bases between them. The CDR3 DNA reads TGTGCCAGCAGCTTAGGGACAGATGCAACTAATGAAAAACTGTTTTTT. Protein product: CASSLGTDATNEKLFF.

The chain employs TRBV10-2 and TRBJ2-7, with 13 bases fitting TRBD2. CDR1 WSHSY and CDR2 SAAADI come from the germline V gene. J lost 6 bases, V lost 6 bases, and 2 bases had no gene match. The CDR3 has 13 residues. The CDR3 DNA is TGCGCCAGCAGACTAGCGGGGGGGCCCGAGCAGTACTTC. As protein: CASRLAGGPEQYF.

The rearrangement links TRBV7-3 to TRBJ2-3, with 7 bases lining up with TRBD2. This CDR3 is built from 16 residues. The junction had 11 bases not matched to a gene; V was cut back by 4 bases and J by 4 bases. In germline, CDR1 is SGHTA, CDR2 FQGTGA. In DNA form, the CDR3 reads TGTGCCAGCAGCTCCAGCGGGACTTCCAGCGCAGATACGCAGTATTTT. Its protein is CASSSSGTSSADTQYF.

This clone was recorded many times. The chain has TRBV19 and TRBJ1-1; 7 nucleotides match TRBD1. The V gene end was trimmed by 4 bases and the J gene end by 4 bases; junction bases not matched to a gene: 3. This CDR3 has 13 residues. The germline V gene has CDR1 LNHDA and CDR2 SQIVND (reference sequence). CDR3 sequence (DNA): TGTGCCAGTAGTAAACAGGGGCCCACTGAAGCTTTCTTT. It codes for CASSKQGPTEAFF.

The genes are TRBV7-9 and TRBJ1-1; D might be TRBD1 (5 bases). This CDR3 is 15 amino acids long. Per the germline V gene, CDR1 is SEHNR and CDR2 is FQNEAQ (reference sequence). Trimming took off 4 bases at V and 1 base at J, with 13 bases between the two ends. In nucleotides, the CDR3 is TGTGCCAGCAGCTCCGGGGGACGGGGGAACACTGAAGCTTTCTTT. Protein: CASSSGGRGNTEAFF.

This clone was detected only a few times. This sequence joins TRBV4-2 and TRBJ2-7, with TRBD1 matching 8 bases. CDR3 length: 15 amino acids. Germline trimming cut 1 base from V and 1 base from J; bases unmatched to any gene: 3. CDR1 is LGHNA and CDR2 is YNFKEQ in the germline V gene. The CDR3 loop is CASSQGTGLSYEQYF. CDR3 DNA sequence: TGTGCCAGCAGCCAAGGGACAGGGCTTTCCTACGAGCAGTACTTC.

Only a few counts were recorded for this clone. In DNA form, the CDR3 reads TGTGCCAGCAGCCCTAGATCTACAAGCAATCAGCCCCAGCATTTT. This sequence encodes CASSPRSTSNQPQHF. The rearrangement links TRBV4-2 to TRBJ1-5; D is unclear. Germline CDR1 is LGHNA and CDR2 is YNFKEQ. CDR3 length equals 15 residues. Trimming stripped 4 bases from V and 1 base from J, with 11 bases between.

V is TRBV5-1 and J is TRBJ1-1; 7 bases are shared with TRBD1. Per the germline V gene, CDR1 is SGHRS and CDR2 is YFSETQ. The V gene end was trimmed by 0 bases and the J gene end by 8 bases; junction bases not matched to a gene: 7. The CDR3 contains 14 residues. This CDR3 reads CASSLATGSSEAFF. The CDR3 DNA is TGCGCCAGCAGCTTGGCGACAGGGTCTAGCGAAGCTTTCTTT. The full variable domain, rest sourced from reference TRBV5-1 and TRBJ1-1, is KAGVTQTPRYLIKTRGQQVTLSCSPISGHRSVSWYQQTPGQGLQFLFEYFSETQRNKGNFPGRFSGRQFSNSRSEMNVSTLELGDSALYLCASSLATGSSEAFFGQGTRLTVV.

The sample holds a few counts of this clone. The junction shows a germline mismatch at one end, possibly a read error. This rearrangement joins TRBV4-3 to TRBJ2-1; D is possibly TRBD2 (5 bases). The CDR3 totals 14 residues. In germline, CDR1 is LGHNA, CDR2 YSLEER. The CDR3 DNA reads TGCGCCAGCAGCCAAGCTGGGAGATACAATGGGCAGTTCTTC. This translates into CASSQAGRYNGQFF.

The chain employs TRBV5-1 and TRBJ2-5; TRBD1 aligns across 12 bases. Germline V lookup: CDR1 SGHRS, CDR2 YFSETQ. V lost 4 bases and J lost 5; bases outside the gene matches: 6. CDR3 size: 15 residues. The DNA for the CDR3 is TGCGCCAGCAGCCAGGGACAGGGGGCAGGGGAGACCCAGTACTTC. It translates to CASSQGQGAGETQYF.

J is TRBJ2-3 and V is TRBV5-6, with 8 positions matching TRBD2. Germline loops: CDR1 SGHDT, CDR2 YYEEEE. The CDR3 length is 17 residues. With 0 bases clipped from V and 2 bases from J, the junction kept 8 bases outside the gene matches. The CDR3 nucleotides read TGTGCCAGCAGCTTGGAGCTTAGCGGGGACACCACAGATACGCAGTATTTT. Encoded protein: CASSLELSGDTTDTQYF.

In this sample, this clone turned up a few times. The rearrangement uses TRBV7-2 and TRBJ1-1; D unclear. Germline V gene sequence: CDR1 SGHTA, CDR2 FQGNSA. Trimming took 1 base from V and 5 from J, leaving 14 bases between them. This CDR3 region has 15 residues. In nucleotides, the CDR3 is TGTGCCAGCAGCTTAGGGCCCAGGCCGGGGACTGAAGCTTTCTTT. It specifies CASSLGPRPGTEAFF.

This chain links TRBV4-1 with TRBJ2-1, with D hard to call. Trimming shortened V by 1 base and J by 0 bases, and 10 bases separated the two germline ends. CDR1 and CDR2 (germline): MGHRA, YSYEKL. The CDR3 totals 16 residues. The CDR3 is CASSQAQSSSYNEQFF. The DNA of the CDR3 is TGCGCCAGCAGCCAAGCACAGAGCTCCTCCTACAATGAGCAGTTCTTC.

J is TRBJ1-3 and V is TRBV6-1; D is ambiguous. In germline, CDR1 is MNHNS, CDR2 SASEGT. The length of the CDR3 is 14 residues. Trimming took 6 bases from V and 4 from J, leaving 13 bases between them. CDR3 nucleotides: TGTGCCAGCAGCGCCGTGGCCAGAGGAAACACCATATATTTT. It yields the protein CASSAVARGNTIYF.

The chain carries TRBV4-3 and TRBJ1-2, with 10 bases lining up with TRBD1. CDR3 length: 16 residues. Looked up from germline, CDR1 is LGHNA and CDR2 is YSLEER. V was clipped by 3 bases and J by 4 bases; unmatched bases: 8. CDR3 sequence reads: CASSQLDRGQGYGYTF. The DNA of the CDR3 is TGCGCCAGCAGCCAGCTCGACAGGGGGCAAGGCTATGGCTACACCTTC.

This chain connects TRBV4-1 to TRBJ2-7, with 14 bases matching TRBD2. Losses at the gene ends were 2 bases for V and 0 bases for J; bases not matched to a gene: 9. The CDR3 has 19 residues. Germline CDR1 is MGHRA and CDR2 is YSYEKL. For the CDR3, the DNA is TGCGCCAGCAGCCAAATGGCCGGACTAGCGGGAGGACACTCCTACGAGCAGTACTTC. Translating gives CASSQMAGLAGGHSYEQYF.

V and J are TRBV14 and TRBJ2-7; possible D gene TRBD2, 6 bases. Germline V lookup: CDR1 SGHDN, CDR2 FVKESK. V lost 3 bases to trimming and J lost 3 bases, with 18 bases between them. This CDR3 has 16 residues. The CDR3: CASSQLDWGAGYEQYF. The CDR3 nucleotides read TGTGCCAGCAGCCAGCTGGATTGGGGAGCGGGCTACGAGCAGTACTTC.

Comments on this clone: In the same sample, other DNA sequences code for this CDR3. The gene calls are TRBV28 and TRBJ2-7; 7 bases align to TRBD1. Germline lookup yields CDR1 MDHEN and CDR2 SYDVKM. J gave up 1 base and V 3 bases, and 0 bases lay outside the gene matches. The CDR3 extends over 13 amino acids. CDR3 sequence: CASSLGQSYEQYF. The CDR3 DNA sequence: TGTGCCAGCAGTTTGGGACAGTCCTACGAGCAGTACTTC.

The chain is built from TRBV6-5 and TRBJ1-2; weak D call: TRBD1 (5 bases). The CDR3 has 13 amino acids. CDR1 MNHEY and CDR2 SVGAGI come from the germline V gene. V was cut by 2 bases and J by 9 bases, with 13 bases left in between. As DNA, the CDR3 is TGTGCCAGCAGTTACGGGCGCAGGGTTAGCTACACCTTC. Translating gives CASSYGRRVSYTF.

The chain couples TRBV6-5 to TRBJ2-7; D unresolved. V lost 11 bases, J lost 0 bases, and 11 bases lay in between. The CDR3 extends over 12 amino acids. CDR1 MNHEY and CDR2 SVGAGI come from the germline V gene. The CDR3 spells CAVEPSSYEQYF. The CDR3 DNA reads TGTGCCGTGGAGCCAAGCTCCTACGAGCAGTACTTC.

CDR3 DNA: TGTGCCAGCAGCCAAGATCGGGTGTGGGAGGGCTACACCTTC. It is translated as CASSQDRVWEGYTF. The V and J genes are TRBV9 and TRBJ1-2; D is unclear. The V end was cut by 4 bases, the J end by 8 bases, with 18 bases between. In germline, CDR1 is SGDLS, CDR2 YYNGEE. CDR3 size: 14 residues. Drawing the rest from reference TRBV9 and TRBJ1-2, the complete variable domain is DSGVTQTPKHLITATGQRVTLRCSPRSGDLSVYWYQQSLDQGLQFLIQYYNGEERAKGNILERFSAQQFPDLHSELNLSSLELGDSALYFCASSQDRVWEGYTFGSGTRLTVV.

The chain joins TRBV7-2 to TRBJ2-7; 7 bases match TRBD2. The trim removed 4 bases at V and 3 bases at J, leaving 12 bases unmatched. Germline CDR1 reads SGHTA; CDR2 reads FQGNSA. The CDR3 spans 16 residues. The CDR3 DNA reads TGTGCCAGCAGCTCCCGGCGGGGCGGGAGCAGCTACGAGCAGTACTTC. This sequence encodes CASSSRRGGSSYEQYF.